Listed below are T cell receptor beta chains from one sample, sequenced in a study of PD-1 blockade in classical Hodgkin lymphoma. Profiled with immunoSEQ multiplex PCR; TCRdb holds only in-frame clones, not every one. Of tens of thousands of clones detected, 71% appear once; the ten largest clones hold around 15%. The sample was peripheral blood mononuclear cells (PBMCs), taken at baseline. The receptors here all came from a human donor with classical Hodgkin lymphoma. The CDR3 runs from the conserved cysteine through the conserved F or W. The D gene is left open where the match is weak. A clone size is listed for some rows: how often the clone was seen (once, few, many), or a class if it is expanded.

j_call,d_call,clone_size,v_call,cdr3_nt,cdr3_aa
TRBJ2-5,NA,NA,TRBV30,TGTGCCTGGATGGTTGGCGGGGAGACCCAGTACTTC,CAWMVGGETQYF
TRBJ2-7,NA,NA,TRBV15,TGTGCCACCAGCAGAGATCGAGGGTCCAGTTCCTACGAGCAGTACTTC,CATSRDRGSSSYEQYF
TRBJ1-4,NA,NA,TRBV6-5,TGTGCCAGCAGGCTGACGGCAACTAATGAAAAACTGTTTTTT,CASRLTATNEKLFF
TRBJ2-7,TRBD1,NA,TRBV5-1,TGCGCCAGCAGCTTGAGAGGGACAGGATCCTACGAGCAGTACTTC,CASSLRGTGSYEQYF
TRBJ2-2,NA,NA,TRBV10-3,TGTGCCATCAGTGTTGGTGGGGAGCTGTTTTTT,CAISVGGELFF
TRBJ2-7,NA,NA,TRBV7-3,TGTGCCAGCAGCTTAGCCCCAGGGGTCTACGAGCAGTACTTC,CASSLAPGVYEQYF
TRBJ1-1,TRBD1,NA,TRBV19,TGTGCCAGTACCCAACAGGGGGTTAGGACTGAAGCTTTCTTT,CASTQQGVRTEAFF
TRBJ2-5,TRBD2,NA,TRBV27,TGTGCCAGCAGTTTATCGGCGGGGGGTGGGCTGGAGACCCAGTACTTC,CASSLSAGGGLETQYF
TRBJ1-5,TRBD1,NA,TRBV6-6,TGTGCCAGCAGACCGAGACAGGGCGAAAACAATCAGCCCCAGCATTTT,CASRPRQGENNQPQHF
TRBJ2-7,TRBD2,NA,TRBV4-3,TGCGCCAGCAGCCAAGGTCCTAGCGGGAGCTACGAGCAGTACTTC,CASSQGPSGSYEQYF
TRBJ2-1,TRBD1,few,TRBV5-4,TGTGCCAGCAGCTTCCTCAGTGTAGGAGGGACAGGGGGCAGGGATGAGCAGTTCTTC,CASSFLSVGGTGGRDEQFF
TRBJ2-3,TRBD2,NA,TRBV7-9,TGTGCCAGCAGCTTTAGCGGGATGGCAGATACGCAGTATTTT,CASSFSGMADTQYF
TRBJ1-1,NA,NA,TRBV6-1,TGTGCCATCAGTGATGGGGAGAACACTGAAGCTTTCTTT,CAISDGENTEAFF
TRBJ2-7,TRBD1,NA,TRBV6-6,TGTGCCAGCAGTTTAACCTTTGGACAGGTTTCCTACGAGCAGTACTTC,CASSLTFGQVSYEQYF
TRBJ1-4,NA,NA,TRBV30,TGTGCCTGGGGTAGTGGGGGGAAACTGTTTTTT,CAWGSGGKLFF
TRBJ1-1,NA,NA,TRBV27,TGTGCCAGCAGTTTGGGGGGGACGCTCATCAACACTGAAGCTTTCTTT,CASSLGGTLINTEAFF
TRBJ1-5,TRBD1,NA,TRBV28,TGTGCCAGCACCAGACCAGGGGGTCTTAGCAATCAGCCCCAGCATTTT,CASTRPGGLSNQPQHF
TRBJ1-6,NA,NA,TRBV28,TGTGCCAGCAGTCTAGCATTTGCAGGGCTTCGAAATTCACCCCTCCACTTT,CASSLAFAGLRNSPLHF
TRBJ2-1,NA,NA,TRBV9,TGTGCCAGCAGCTCAAAATTGGCAAGGTCCTACAATGAGCAGTTCTTC,CASSSKLARSYNEQFF
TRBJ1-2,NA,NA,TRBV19,TGTGCCAGTACGGAGTTGGGCTATGGCTACACCTTC,CASTELGYGYTF
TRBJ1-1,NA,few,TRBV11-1,TGTGCCAGCAGCAGCAGGCAAGGGGTCCCTATGAACACTGAAGCTTTCTTT,CASSSRQGVPMNTEAFF
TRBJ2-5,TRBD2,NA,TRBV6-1,TGTGCCAGCAGTGGAGCGGGAGCGGAGACCCAGTACTTC,CASSGAGAETQYF
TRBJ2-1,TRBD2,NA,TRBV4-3,TGCGCCAGCAGCGAAGAACTAGCGGGGTACAATGAGCAGTTCTTC,CASSEELAGYNEQFF
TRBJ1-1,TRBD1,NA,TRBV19,TGTGCCAGTAGTCCACCGGGACAGGGTTGGGATGAAGCTTTCTTT,CASSPPGQGWDEAFF